This T cell receptor (beta chain) is drawn from a study of cytomegalovirus exposure and HLA in healthy donors. Overall study results and limits: As a later analysis revealed, the rate of TCR association differed by HLA locus, with DRB1 most and HLA-C fewest.

It was healthy bone marrow donors who served as donors. This PCR relied on a set of 60 Vbeta primers and 13 Jbeta primers. Using immunoSEQ multiplex PCR, the repertoire was profiled, and TCRdb retains in-frame clones only, with some absent. This sample has about 160,000 clones; about three quarters occur once, and the top ten carry over 2.5%. A note on this clone: Antigen: not known. Because it lacks the conserved phenylalanine or tryptophan at the end, this CDR3 is likely a read error. The DNA is omitted, as the CDR3 cannot be located on it reliably, and the CDR3 follows TCRdb's listing.

The CDR3 comprises 12 residues, both ends counted. The sequencing input was PBMCs. This clonotype was sampled from a woman in her twenties or thirties in good health and CMV-seronegative. This chain uses TRBV21-1 with TRBJ2-7; no DNA check was done on the table's D call, TRBD1. TRBV21-1 is a documented pseudogene. The CDR3 loop is CASSISGTENYS.